These T cell receptor beta chains were read from a single sample in a study of blood T cell repertoires in COVID-19. The table came from immunoSEQ multiplex PCR; TCRdb's copy has only in-frame clones and leaves some out. The repertoire holds around 41,000 clones, over 80% seen once, with roughly 47% in the top ten. What was sequenced was peripheral blood. The source is a woman of 80 years or more with acute or convalescent COVID-19. Both conserved end residues are part of each CDR3. D genes are given only for firm matches. Rows may omit the clone size; those that give it use once, few, many or a size class.

D,V,size,J,CDR3,DNA
.,TRBV7-9,few,TRBJ1-4,CASSSSEKLFF,TGTGCCAGCAGTTCATCCGAAAAACTGTTTTTT
.,TRBV2,.,TRBJ1-1,CASSVESVEAFF,TGTGCCAGCAGTGTAGAGTCCGTCGAAGCTTTCTTT
.,TRBV5-4,.,TRBJ2-5,CASSRQGGGETQYF,TGTGCCAGCAGCCGGCAGGGAGGGGGAGAGACCCAGTACTTC
.,TRBV5-1,.,TRBJ2-2,CASSYPRGDTGELFF,TGCGCCAGCAGCTACCCACGAGGTGACACCGGGGAGCTGTTTTTT
.,TRBV7-9,.,TRBJ1-6,CASSLGGYNSPLHF,TGTGCCAGCAGCTTAGGCGGGTATAATTCACCCCTCCACTTT
.,TRBV11-2,.,TRBJ1-2,CASSLRDTGYTF,TGTGCCAGCAGCTTAAGGGACACCGGCTACACCTTC
.,TRBV9,.,TRBJ1-5,CASSVDPGSNQPQHF,TGTGCCAGCAGCGTAGACCCAGGCAGCAATCAGCCCCAGCATTTT
.,TRBV7-8,.,TRBJ2-7,CASSSQGRQYF,TGTGCCAGCAGCTCACAGGGACGGCAGTACTTC
.,TRBV10-3,once,TRBJ1-3,CAISGLPRGPVGNTIYF,TGTGCCATCAGTGGGTTGCCACGAGGGCCGGTCGGAAACACCATATATTTT
TRBD1,TRBV9,.,TRBJ2-3,CASSIGQGADTQYF,TGTGCCAGCAGCATAGGACAGGGTGCAGATACGCAGTATTTT
.,TRBV15,.,TRBJ2-1,CATSRDRYNEQFF,TGTGCCACCAGCAGAGATAGATACAATGAGCAGTTCTTC
TRBD1,TRBV19,.,TRBJ1-2,CASSPGQGRNYGYTF,TGTGCCAGTAGTCCCGGACAGGGGCGGAACTATGGCTACACCTTC
TRBD1,TRBV9,.,TRBJ1-6,CASSVVGDRQSPLHF,TGTGCCAGCAGCGTAGTTGGGGACAGGCAATCACCCCTCCACTTT
.,TRBV2,.,TRBJ2-1,CASSPLDRDSSGPFF,TGTGCCAGCAGCCCACTTGACCGGGACTCCAGCGGTCCGTTCTTC
.,TRBV4-1,.,TRBJ1-2,CASSTQGRGGNYGYTF,TGCGCCAGCAGCACCCAGGGGAGGGGAGGAAACTATGGCTACACCTTC
TRBD1,TRBV6-5,.,TRBJ2-7,CASRSGQGTSYEQYF,TGTGCCAGCAGGTCGGGACAGGGGACCTCTTACGAGCAGTACTTC
TRBD2,TRBV7-9,.,TRBJ2-5,CASSSGGGLETQYF,TGTGCCAGCAGCTCGGGCGGGGGGTTGGAGACCCAGTACTTC
TRBD1,TRBV13,.,TRBJ2-7,CASSLRRRDREYEQYF,TGTGCCAGCAGCTTGAGGCGCCGGGACAGGGAATACGAGCAGTACTTC
TRBD2,TRBV2,few,TRBJ2-3,CASRQLAGFGTDTQYF,TGTGCCAGCCGGCAACTAGCGGGATTCGGCACAGATACGCAGTATTTT
TRBD2,TRBV5-1,.,TRBJ2-3,CASSPLAGGGTDTQYF,TGCGCCAGCAGCCCCTTAGCGGGGGGTGGCACAGATACGCAGTATTTT
.,TRBV2,.,TRBJ2-1,CASSGVLEQFF,TGTGCCAGCAGTGGAGTCCTTGAGCAGTTCTTC
.,TRBV7-9,.,TRBJ2-5,CASSPLDQAEAGETQYF,TGTGCCAGCAGCCCGTTAGATCAGGCAGAGGCGGGAGAGACCCAGTACTTC
.,TRBV7-2,.,TRBJ1-6,CASARGSSYNSPLHF,TGTGCCAGCGCTCGGGGAAGCTCCTATAATTCACCCCTCCACTTT
.,TRBV5-1,.,TRBJ1-4,CASREQGVTNEKLFF,TGCGCCAGCAGGGAACAGGGCGTCACTAATGAAAAACTGTTTTTT
TRBD1,TRBV7-8,.,TRBJ2-6,CASSLAETGSHSGANVLTF,TGTGCCAGCAGCTTAGCCGAGACAGGGTCCCACTCTGGGGCCAACGTCCTGACTTTC
TRBD1,TRBV7-2,.,TRBJ2-7,CASSLEGGAREQYF,TGTGCCAGCAGCTTAGAAGGGGGCGCAAGGGAGCAGTACTTC
.,TRBV6-5,.,TRBJ1-5,CASSRGGGSNQPQHF,TGTGCCAGCAGCCGTGGGGGGGGAAGCAATCAGCCCCAGCATTTT
.,TRBV5-1,once,TRBJ2-3,CASSFPDSNTQYF,TGCGCCAGCAGCTTTCCGGACTCGAATACGCAGTATTTT
TRBD2,TRBV6-5,.,TRBJ2-2,CASRSSGGTGELFF,TGTGCCAGCAGGAGCTCGGGGGGGACCGGGGAGCTGTTTTTT
.,TRBV7-3,.,TRBJ2-2,CASSSHQGPGELFF,TGTGCCAGCAGCTCCCATCAGGGCCCCGGGGAGCTGTTTTTT
TRBD2,TRBV5-6,.,TRBJ2-1,CASSSRAGSSYNEQFF,TGTGCCAGCAGCTCCCGAGCGGGGAGCTCCTACAATGAGCAGTTCTTC
.,TRBV5-4,once,TRBJ1-2,CASSPVGGVGYTF,TGTGCCAGCAGCCCGGTTGGGGGGGTTGGCTACACCTTC
TRBD1,TRBV10-3,few,TRBJ1-6,CAISLTGARNSPLHF,TGTGCCATCAGTCTTACAGGGGCCAGGAATTCACCCCTCCACTTT
.,TRBV6-2/TRBV6-3,few,TRBJ1-1,CASSYSRQGKTEAFF,TGTGCCAGCAGTTACTCGAGGCAGGGGAAAACTGAAGCTTTCTTT
TRBD1,TRBV29-1,once,TRBJ1-1,CSVETGANTEAFF,TGCAGCGTTGAAACAGGGGCGAACACTGAAGCTTTCTTT
TRBD1,TRBV12-3/TRBV12-4,.,TRBJ1-1,CASSFKGATGAFF,TGTGCCAGCAGTTTCAAGGGGGCCACAGGTGCTTTCTTT
TRBD1,TRBV29-1,.,TRBJ1-2,CSAGTGLGYGYTF,TGCAGCGCCGGGACAGGTTTGGGCTATGGCTACACCTTC
TRBD2,TRBV6-5,.,TRBJ2-5,CASRGGGYPWETQYF,TGTGCCAGCAGGGGCGGGGGGTATCCTTGGGAGACCCAGTACTTC
.,TRBV6-2/TRBV6-3,once,TRBJ2-5,CASSPSLMREQETQYF,TGTGCCAGCAGCCCCTCTTTAATGAGGGAACAGGAGACCCAGTACTTC
.,TRBV10-2,.,TRBJ1-1,CASSEVYGNTEAFF,TGCGCCAGCAGTGAGGTTTACGGGAACACTGAAGCTTTCTTT